One sample yielded the 7 T cell receptor beta chains listed below, sequenced in a study of blood T cell repertoires in COVID-19. The table came from immunoSEQ multiplex PCR; TCRdb's copy has only in-frame clones and leaves some out. The table shows about 110,000 clones, with approximately 83% occurring only once. Source material: peripheral blood. These receptors originate from a woman aged 70 to 79 with acute or convalescent COVID-19.

The chain joins TRBV2 to TRBJ1-4, with TRBD1 matching over 7 bases. Trimming took 4 bases from V and 1 from J; bases not matched to a gene: 6. This CDR3 is built from 16 residues. The germline V gene has CDR1 SNHLY and CDR2 FYNNEI. CDR3 residues: CASSVLRGITNEKLFF. DNA of the CDR3: TGTGCCAGCAGTGTGCTCAGGGGGATAACTAATGAAAAACTGTTTTTT.

The gene calls are TRBV2 and TRBJ1-5, with D possibly TRBD1 on 5 matching bases. V was cut by 4 bases and J by 5 bases, with 15 bases left in between. The germline gives CDR1 SNHLY, CDR2 FYNNEI. CDR3 length: 15 amino acids. This CDR3 is CASSAFRAQDQPQHF. In nucleotides, the CDR3 is TGTGCCAGCAGTGCCTTCAGGGCCCAAGATCAGCCCCAGCATTTT.

In its sample, this clone was seen a few times. The chain recombines TRBV10-3 with TRBJ1-2; 8 bases agree with TRBD1. The V segment lost 0 bases and the J segment 14 bases; nucleotides outside the gene matches: 8. Looked up from germline, CDR1 is ENHRY and CDR2 is SYGVKD. This CDR3 region has 13 residues. The CDR3 region is CAISESTADRATF. In nucleotides, the CDR3 is TGTGCCATCAGTGAGTCGACGGCGGACAGGGCGACCTTC.

The rearrangement links TRBV3-1 (or the pseudogene TRBV3-2) to TRBJ2-2; D possibly corresponds to TRBD2 (6 bases). Germline V gives CDR1 LGHDT, CDR2 YNNKEL (reference sequence). Trimming took 4 bases from V and 6 from J, leaving 15 bases between them. The length of the CDR3 is 15 residues. CDR3 nucleotide sequence: TGTGCCAGCAGCCCCGTAATATGGGGGGCCGGGGAGCTGTTTTTT. Protein product: CASSPVIWGAGELFF.

Here the CDR3 reads CASGQGPSGNTIYF. CDR3 in DNA: TGTGCCAGCGGACAGGGTCCCTCTGGAAACACCATATATTTT. This sequence joins TRBV19 and TRBJ1-3; the match to TRBD1 covers 8 bases. V dropped 9 bases and J dropped 0; count of bases not matched to a gene: 4. The CDR3 runs 14 residues. CDR1 is LNHDA, CDR2 SQIVND, per germline (reference sequence).

The V and J genes are TRBV5-8 and TRBJ2-5; weak D call: TRBD1 (5 bases). The CDR3 loop spans 13 amino acids. Germline V lookup: CDR1 SGHTS, CDR2 YDEGEE. V was trimmed by 3 bases and J by 5 bases, leaving 11 bases between them. In nucleotides, the CDR3 is TGTGCCAGCAGCTACTGGACAAGCGAGACCCAGTACTTC. It encodes CASSYWTSETQYF. Based on the CDR3 plus reference TRBV5-8 and TRBJ2-5, the full variable domain is EAGVTQSPTHLIKTRGQQATLRCSPISGHTSVYWYQQALGLGLQFLLWYDEGEERNRGNFPPRFSGRQFPNYSSELNVNALELEDSALYLCASSYWTSETQYFGPGTRLLVL.

This chain links TRBV11-2 with TRBJ1-4; possibly TRBD1 for D (6 bases). The germline V gene has CDR1 SGHAT and CDR2 FQNNGV. The CDR3 sequence is 15 residues long. V lost 5 bases and J 3 bases, leaving 13 bases between the germline ends. CDR3: CASSVQGFSNEKLFF. The CDR3 coding sequence is TGTGCCAGCAGCGTACAGGGCTTTTCTAATGAAAAACTGTTTTTT.